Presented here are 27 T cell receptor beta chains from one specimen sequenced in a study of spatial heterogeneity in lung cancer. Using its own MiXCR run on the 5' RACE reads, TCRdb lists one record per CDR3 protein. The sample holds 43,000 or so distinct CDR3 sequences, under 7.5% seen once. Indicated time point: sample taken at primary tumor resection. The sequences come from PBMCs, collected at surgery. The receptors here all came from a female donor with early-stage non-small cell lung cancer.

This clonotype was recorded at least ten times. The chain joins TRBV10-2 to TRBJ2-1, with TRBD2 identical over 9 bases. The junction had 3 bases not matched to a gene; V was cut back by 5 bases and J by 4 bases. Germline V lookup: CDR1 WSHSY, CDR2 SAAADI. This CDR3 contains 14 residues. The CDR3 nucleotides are TGCGCCAGCAGTTTAGCGGGGGTGTACAATGAGCAGTTCTTC. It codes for CASSLAGVYNEQFF.

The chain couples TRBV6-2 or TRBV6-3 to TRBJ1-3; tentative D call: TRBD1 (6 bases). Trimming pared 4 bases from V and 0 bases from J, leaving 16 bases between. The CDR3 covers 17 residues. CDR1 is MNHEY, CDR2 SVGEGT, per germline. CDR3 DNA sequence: TGTGCCAGCAGTTTGTCTACAGGGCATACCTCTGGAAACACCATATATTTT. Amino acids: CASSLSTGHTSGNTIYF.

In nucleotides, the CDR3 is TGTGCCAGCAGCTTAGTGGTTTCACCCCTCCACTTT. This encodes CASSLVVSPLHF. The chain carries TRBV7-9 and TRBJ1-6, with D uncertain. This CDR3 region has 12 residues. V was clipped by 1 base and J by 9 bases, with 4 bases between them. Germline CDR1 reads SEHNR; CDR2 reads FQNEAQ (reference sequence).

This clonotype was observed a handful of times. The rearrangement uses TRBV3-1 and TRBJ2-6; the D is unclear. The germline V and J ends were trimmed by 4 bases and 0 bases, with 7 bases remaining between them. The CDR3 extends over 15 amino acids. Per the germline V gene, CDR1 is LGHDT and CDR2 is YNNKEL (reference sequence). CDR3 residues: CASSPLDSGANVLTF. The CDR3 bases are TGTGCCAGCAGCCCCCTGGACTCTGGGGCCAACGTCCTGACTTTC.

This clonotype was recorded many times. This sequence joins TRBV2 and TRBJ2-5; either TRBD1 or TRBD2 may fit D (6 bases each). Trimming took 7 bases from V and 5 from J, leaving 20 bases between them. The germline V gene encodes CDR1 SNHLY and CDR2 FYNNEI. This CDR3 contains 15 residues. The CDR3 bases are TGTGCCAGCACGGCCCGCAGGGGACTCCACGAGACCCAGTACTTC. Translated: CASTARRGLHETQYF. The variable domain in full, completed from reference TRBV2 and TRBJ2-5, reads EPEVTQTPSHQVTQMGQEVILRCVPISNHLYFYWYRQILGQKVEFLVSFYNNEISEKSEIFDDQFSVERPDGSNFTLKIRSTKLEDSAMYFCASTARRGLHETQYFGPGTRLLVL.

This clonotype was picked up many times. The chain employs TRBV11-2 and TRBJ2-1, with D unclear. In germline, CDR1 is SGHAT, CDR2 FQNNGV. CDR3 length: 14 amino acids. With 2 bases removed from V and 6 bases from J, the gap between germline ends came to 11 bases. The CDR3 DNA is TGTGCCAGCAGCTTATCCTCGAGCATCAATGAGCAGTTCTTC. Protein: CASSLSSSINEQFF.

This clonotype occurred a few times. The CDR3 spells CASSEDGRPYGYTF. CDR3 coding DNA: TGTGCCAGCAGTGAAGACGGACGGCCCTATGGCTACACCTTC. This rearrangement joins TRBV6-1 to TRBJ1-2; no definite D call. The germline CDR1 and CDR2 sequences are MNHNS and SASEGT. V lost 1 base to trimming and J lost 4 bases, with 10 bases between them. The CDR3 is 14 amino acids.

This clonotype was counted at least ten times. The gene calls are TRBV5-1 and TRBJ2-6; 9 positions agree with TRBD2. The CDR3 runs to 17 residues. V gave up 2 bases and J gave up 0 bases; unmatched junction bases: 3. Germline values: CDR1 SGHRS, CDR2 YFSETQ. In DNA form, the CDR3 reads TGCGCCAGCAGCTTAGCGACTAGCGGCTCTGGGGCCAACGTCCTGACTTTC. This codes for CASSLATSGSGANVLTF.

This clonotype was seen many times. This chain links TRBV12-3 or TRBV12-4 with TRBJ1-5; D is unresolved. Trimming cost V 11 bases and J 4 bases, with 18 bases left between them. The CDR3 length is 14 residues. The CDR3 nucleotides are TGTGCCTCCAAGACCGGGTTTAGGAATCAGCCCCAGCATTTT. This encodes CASKTGFRNQPQHF.

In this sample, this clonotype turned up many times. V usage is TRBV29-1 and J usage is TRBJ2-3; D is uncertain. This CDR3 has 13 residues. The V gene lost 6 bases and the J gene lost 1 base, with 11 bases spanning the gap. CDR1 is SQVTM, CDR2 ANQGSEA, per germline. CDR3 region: CSVALKGTDTQYF. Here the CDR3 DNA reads TGCAGCGTCGCTCTGAAAGGCACAGATACGCAGTATTTT.

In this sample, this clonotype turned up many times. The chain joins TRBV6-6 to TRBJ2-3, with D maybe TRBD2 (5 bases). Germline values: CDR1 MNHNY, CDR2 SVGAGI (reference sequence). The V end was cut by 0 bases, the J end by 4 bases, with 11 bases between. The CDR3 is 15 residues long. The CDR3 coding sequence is TGTGCCAGCAGTTACTCAAATCGAGGGTCAGATACGCAGTATTTT. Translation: CASSYSNRGSDTQYF.

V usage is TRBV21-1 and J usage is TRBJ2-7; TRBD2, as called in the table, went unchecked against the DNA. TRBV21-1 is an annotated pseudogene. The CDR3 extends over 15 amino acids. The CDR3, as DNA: TGTGCCAGCAGCAAAGAGTTGTGGGAGAGCGGCGAGCAGTACTTC. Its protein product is CASSKELWESGEQYF.

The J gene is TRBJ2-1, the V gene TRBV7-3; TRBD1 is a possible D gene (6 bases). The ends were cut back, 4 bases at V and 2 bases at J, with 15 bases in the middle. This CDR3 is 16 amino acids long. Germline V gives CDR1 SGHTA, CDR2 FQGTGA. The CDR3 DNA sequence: TGTGCCAGCAGCTCCCGAGCCAGGGGCCCCTACAATGAGCAGTTCTTC. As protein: CASSSRARGPYNEQFF.

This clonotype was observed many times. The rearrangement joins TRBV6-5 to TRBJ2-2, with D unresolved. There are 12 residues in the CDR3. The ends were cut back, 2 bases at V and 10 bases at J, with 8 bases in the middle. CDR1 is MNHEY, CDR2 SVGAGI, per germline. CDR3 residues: CASSYHNKELFF. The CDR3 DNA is TGTGCCAGCAGTTACCACAATAAGGAGCTGTTTTTT.

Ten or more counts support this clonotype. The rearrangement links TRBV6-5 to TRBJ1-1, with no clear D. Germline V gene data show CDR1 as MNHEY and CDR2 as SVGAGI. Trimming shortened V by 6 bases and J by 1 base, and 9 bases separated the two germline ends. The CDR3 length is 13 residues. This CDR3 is CASRYTGNTEAFF. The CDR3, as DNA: TGTGCCAGCAGGTACACGGGGAACACTGAAGCTTTCTTT.

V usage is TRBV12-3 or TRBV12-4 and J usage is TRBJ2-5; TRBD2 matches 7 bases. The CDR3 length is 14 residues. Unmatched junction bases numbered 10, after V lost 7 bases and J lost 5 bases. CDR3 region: CASNKRGMGETQYF. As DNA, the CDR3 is TGTGCCAGCAATAAGCGGGGAATGGGTGAGACCCAGTACTTC.

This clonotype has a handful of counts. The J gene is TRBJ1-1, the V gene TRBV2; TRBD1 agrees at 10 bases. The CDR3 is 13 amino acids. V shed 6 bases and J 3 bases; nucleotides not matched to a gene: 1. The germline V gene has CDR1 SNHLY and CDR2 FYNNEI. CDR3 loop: CASRGTGDTEAFF. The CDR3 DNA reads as TGTGCCAGCAGGGGGACAGGGGACACTGAAGCTTTCTTT.

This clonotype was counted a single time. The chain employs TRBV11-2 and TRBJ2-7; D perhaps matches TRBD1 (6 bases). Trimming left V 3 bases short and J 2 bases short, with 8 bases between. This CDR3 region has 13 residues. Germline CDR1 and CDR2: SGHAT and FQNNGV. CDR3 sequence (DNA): TGTGCCAGCAGCTTTACAGGGACCTACGAGCAGTACTTC. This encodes CASSFTGTYEQYF.

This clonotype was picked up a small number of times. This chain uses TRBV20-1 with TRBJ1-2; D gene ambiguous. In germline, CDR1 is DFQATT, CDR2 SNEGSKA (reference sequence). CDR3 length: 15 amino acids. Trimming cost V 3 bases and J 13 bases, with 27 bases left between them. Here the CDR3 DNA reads TGCAGTGCTAGGGTGGCTCTCCGGGAGCAGAGCCCGCTCACCTTC. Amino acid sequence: CSARVALREQSPLTF.

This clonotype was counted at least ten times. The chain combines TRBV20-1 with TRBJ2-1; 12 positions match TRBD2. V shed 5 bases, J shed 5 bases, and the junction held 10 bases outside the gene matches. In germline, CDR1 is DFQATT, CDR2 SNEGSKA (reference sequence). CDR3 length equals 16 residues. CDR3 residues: CSAAKTSGGLHNEQFF. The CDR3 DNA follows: TGCAGTGCTGCAAAGACTAGCGGGGGTCTTCACAATGAGCAGTTCTTC.

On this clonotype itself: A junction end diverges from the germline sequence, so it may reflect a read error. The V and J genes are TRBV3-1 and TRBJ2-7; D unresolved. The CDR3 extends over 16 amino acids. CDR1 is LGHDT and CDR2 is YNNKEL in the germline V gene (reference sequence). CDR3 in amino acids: CASSQDLWQVSYGQYF. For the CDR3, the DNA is TGTGCCAGCAGCCAAGATCTTTGGCAGGTGTCCTACGGGCAGTACTTC.

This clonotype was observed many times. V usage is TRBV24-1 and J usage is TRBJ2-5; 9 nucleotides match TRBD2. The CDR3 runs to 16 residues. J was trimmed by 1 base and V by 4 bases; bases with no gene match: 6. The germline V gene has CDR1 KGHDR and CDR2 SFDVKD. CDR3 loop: CATSEGGGAPQETQYF. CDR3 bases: TGTGCCACCAGTGAGGGCGGGGGGGCCCCCCAAGAGACCCAGTACTTC.

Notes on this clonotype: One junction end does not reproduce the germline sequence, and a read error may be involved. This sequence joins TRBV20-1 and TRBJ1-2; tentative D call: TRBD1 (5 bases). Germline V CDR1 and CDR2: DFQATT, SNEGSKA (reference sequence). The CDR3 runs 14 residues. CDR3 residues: CSARAGEGARGHTF. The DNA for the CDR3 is TGCAGTGCTAGAGCCGGTGAAGGGGCACGTGGCCACACCTTC.

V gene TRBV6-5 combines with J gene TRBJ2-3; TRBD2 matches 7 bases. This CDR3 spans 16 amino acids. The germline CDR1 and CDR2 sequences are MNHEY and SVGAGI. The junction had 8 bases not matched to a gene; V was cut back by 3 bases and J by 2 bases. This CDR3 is CASSYRTSATTDTQYF. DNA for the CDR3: TGTGCCAGCAGTTATCGTACTAGCGCGACCACAGATACGCAGTATTTT.

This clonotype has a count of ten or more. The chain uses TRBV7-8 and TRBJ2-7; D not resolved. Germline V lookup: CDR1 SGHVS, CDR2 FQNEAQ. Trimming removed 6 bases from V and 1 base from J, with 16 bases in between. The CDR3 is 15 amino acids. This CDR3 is CASSHRRLGSYEQYF. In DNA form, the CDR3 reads TGTGCCAGCAGTCATAGGAGACTGGGGTCCTACGAGCAGTACTTC.

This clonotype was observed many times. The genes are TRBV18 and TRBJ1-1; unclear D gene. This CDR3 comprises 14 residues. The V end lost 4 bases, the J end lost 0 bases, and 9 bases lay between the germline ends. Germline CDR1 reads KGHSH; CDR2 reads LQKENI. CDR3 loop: CASSRVGMNTEAFF. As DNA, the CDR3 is TGTGCCAGCTCACGAGTGGGAATGAACACTGAAGCTTTCTTT.

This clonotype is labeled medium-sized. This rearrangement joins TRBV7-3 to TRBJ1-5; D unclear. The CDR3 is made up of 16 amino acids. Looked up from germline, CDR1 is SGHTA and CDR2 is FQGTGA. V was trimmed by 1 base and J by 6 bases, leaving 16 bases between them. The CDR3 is CASSLISHGVSQPQHF. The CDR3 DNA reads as TGTGCCAGCAGCTTAATCAGCCATGGGGTCAGTCAGCCCCAGCATTTT.